These 14 T cell receptor beta chains originate from one sample sequenced in a study of blood T cells in healthy people across ages. Next came a second PCR, run for about 7 to 12 cycles, which used a sample-barcoded 5' primer along with a J-beta primer mix. Each CDR3 protein gets one entry after TCRdb re-called the 5' RACE reads with MiXCR. The data contain almost 550,000 distinct CDR3 sequences, 24% of them singletons. The sample was also reused in another study, on T cells of mothers and their children.

Material: blood. The receptor source for this set is a boy younger than 18 in good health.

This clonotype was counted many times. The V and J genes are TRBV7-9 and TRBJ2-5; 8 bases align to TRBD1. This CDR3 region has 16 residues. Germline CDR1 is SEHNR and CDR2 is FQNEAQ (reference sequence). The ends lost 5 bases at V and 1 base at J; junction bases unmatched: 9. The CDR3 DNA reads as TGTGCCAGCAGCCCACCCGGGACAGGAGTCCAAGAGACCCAGTACTTC. Protein: CASSPPGTGVQETQYF.

This clonotype was found many times. The J gene is TRBJ2-2, the V gene TRBV20-1; 14 bases line up with TRBD2. The germline gives CDR1 DFQATT, CDR2 SNEGSKA (reference sequence). The CDR3 is 17 amino acids. J gave up 0 bases and V 3 bases, and 3 bases lay outside the gene matches. This CDR3 is CSARRTSGGPNTGELFF. The CDR3 bases are TGCAGTGCTAGGAGGACTAGCGGGGGGCCGAACACCGGGGAGCTGTTTTTT.

The chain links TRBV20-1 to TRBJ2-7, with D unresolved. This CDR3 spans 10 amino acids. Germline lookup yields CDR1 DFQATT and CDR2 SNEGSKA (reference sequence). The germline V and J ends were trimmed by 0 bases and 10 bases, with 7 bases remaining between them. Here the CDR3 reads CSARDMRQYF. The CDR3 region has the DNA TGCAGTGCTAGAGATATGAGACAGTACTTC.

This chain connects TRBV28 to TRBJ2-5; D remains ambiguous. From germline, CDR1 is MDHEN and CDR2 SYDVKM. The CDR3 consists of 12 residues. V lost 6 bases, J lost 5 bases, and 10 bases lay in between. This CDR3 reads CASRSLGETQYF. The CDR3 DNA follows: TGTGCCAGCAGGTCCCTAGGGGAGACCCAGTACTTC. Filled out from reference TRBV28 and TRBJ2-5, the complete variable domain reads DVKVTQSSRYLVKRTGEKVFLECVQDMDHENMFWYRQDPGLGLRLIYFSYDVKMKEKGDIPEGYSVSREKKERFSLILESASTNQTSMYLCASRSLGETQYFGPGTRLLVL.

This clonotype appeared a few times. The rearrangement links TRBV4-2 to TRBJ2-7, with 8 bases fitting TRBD2. V dropped 2 bases and J dropped 6; count of bases not matched to a gene: 9. The CDR3 loop spans 15 amino acids. Germline CDR1 is LGHNA and CDR2 is YNFKEQ. The CDR3, as DNA: TGTGCCAGCAGCCAACCGGGAGGGGCTCCTGTCGAGCAGTACTTC. Its protein product is CASSQPGGAPVEQYF.

V and J are TRBV5-1 and TRBJ2-1; D possibly corresponds to TRBD2 (6 bases). Germline V lookup: CDR1 SGHRS, CDR2 YFSETQ. The length of the CDR3 is 14 residues. Trimming stripped 4 bases from V and 9 bases from J, with 17 bases between. For the CDR3, the DNA is TGCGCCAGCAGCCCGGGGGACCTCGATATTGAGCAGTTCTTC. Translated, it gives CASSPGDLDIEQFF.

The J gene is TRBJ1-5, the V gene TRBV3-1; D is ambiguous. V was cut by 8 bases and J by 1 base, with 12 bases left in between. Per germline, CDR1 LGHDT and CDR2 YNNKEL (reference sequence). CDR3 size: 14 residues. The CDR3 loop is CASGGLGSNQPQHF. The CDR3 bases are TGTGCCAGCGGTGGACTGGGAAGCAATCAGCCCCAGCATTTT.

The chain recombines TRBV20-1 with TRBJ2-5; 10 positions agree with TRBD2. V shed 7 bases and J 5 bases; nucleotides not matched to a gene: 16. The V gene's germline CDR1 is DFQATT and CDR2 SNEGSKA (reference sequence). The CDR3 sequence is 16 residues long. The chain's CDR3 is CSDWNLLAGFRETQYF. The CDR3 DNA reads TGCAGTGATTGGAACTTACTAGCGGGGTTTAGGGAGACCCAGTACTTC.

In its sample, this clonotype was seen a few times. As DNA, the CDR3 is TGCAGCGTTGAAGAGTGGGGGACCGGCACAGATACGCAGTATTTT. It specifies CSVEEWGTGTDTQYF. This sequence joins TRBV29-1 and TRBJ2-3; the D gene could be TRBD1 or TRBD2 (5 bases each). CDR3 length equals 15 residues. Looked up from germline, CDR1 is SQVTM and CDR2 is ANQGSEA. Trimming removed 0 bases at V and 1 base at J, with 11 bases between.

The gene calls are TRBV24-1 and TRBJ2-5, with 7 bases identical to TRBD2. V shed 4 bases, J shed 5 bases, and the junction held 0 bases outside the gene matches. There are 12 residues in the CDR3. From germline, CDR1 is KGHDR and CDR2 SFDVKD. The CDR3 is CATSDGRETQYF. The DNA for the CDR3 is TGTGCCACCAGTGACGGGAGGGAGACCCAGTACTTC.

This clonotype was recorded a few times. A junction end diverges from the germline sequence, so it may reflect a read error. This chain joins TRBV28 and TRBJ2-2; 11 positions match TRBD1. CDR1 and CDR2 (germline): MDHEN, SYDVKM. This CDR3 contains 16 residues. CDR3 DNA: TGTGCCGGCAGTTTAGGTGGGACAGGGGGCACCGGGGAGCTGTTTTTT. Its translation: CAGSLGGTGGTGELFF.

This clonotype was seen only a few times. This chain uses TRBV3-1 with TRBJ1-5; D not certain. The V and J ends lost 4 bases and 4 bases respectively, with 8 bases between them. The CDR3 runs 13 residues. In germline, CDR1 is LGHDT, CDR2 YNNKEL (reference sequence). The CDR3 sequence: CASSPTENQPQHF. CDR3 nucleotide sequence: TGTGCCAGCAGCCCTACAGAGAATCAGCCCCAGCATTTT.

For this clonotype: One junction end disagrees with the germline gene, perhaps due to a read error. The genes are TRBV10-3 and TRBJ1-2; TRBD1 might be the D (5 bases). The CDR3 spans 19 residues. Germline V lookup: CDR1 ENHRY, CDR2 SYGVKD. The CDR3 nucleotides are TGTGCCATCAGTGAGTCGGGGGTTCTCCCCCATTTAGCTAACCATGGCTACACCTTC. Translated, it gives CAISESGVLPHLANHGYTF.

This clonotype turned up a few times. The chain carries TRBV2 and TRBJ2-5, with D maybe TRBD1 (5 bases). The CDR3 extends over 14 amino acids. Germline assignment: CDR1 SNHLY and CDR2 FYNNEI. V was clipped by 2 bases and J by 1 base, with 8 bases between them. The DNA for the CDR3 is TGTGCCAGCAGTGAATGGCAGGGCCAAGAGACCCAGTACTTC. This translates into CASSEWQGQETQYF.